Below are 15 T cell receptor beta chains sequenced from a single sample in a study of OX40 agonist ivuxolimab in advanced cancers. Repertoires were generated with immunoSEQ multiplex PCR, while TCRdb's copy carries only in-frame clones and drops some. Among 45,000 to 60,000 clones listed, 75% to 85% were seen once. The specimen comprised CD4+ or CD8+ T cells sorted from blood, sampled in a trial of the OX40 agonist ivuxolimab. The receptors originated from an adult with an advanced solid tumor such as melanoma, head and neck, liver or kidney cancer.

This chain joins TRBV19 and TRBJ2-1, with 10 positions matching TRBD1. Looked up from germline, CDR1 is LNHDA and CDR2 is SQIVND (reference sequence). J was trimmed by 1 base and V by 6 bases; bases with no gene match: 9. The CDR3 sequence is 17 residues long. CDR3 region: CASRSRDRGRSYNEQFF. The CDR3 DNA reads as TGTGCCAGTAGGTCCCGGGACAGGGGAAGGTCCTACAATGAGCAGTTCTTC. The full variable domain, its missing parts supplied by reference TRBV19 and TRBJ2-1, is DGGITQSPKYLFRKEGQNVTLSCEQNLNHDAMYWYRQDPGQGLRLIYYSQIVNDFQKGDIAEGYSVSREKKESFPLTVTSAQKNPTAFYLCASRSRDRGRSYNEQFFGPGTRLTVL.

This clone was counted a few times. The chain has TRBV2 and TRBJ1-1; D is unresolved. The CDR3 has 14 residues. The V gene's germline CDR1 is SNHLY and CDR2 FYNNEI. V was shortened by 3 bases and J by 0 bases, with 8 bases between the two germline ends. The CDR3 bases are TGTGCCAGCAGTGAGGTGGAAATGAACACTGAAGCTTTCTTT. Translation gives CASSEVEMNTEAFF.

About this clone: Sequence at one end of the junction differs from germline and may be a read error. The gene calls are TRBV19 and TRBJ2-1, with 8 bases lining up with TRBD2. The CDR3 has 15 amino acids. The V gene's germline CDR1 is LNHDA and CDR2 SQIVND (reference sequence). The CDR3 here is CASSLERGPYNEQFF. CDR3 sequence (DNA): TGTGCCAGTAGTTTAGAGCGGGGGCCTTACAATGAGCAGTTCTTC.

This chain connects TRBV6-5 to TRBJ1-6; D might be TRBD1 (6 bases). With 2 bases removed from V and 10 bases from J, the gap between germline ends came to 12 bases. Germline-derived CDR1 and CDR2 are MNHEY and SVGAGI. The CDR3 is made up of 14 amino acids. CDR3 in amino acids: CASSYIGGRSPLHF. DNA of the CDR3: TGTGCCAGCAGTTACATAGGGGGTAGGTCACCCCTCCACTTT.

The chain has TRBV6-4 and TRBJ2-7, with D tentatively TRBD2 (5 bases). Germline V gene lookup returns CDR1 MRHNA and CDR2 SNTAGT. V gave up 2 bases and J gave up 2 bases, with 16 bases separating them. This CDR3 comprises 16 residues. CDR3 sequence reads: CASSDHLARTAYEQYF. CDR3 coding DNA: TGTGCCAGCAGTGACCATCTAGCTCGGACTGCCTACGAGCAGTACTTC.

In DNA form, the CDR3 reads TGTGCCAGCAGTTTAATGGGACAGGGGGCATTCGGGGAGCTGTTTTTT. Its translation is CASSLMGQGAFGELFF. J is TRBJ2-2 and V is TRBV28; 12 nucleotides match TRBD1. Germline values: CDR1 MDHEN, CDR2 SYDVKM. The trim removed 2 bases at V and 7 bases at J, leaving 5 bases unmatched. The CDR3 is made up of 16 amino acids.

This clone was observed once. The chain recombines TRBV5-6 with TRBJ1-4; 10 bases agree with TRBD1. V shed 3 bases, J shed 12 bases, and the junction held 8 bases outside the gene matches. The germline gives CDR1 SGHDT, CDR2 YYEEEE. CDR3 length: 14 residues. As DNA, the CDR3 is TGTGCCAGCAGCTCCGGGACAGGGGTTTATGAACTGTTTTTT. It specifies CASSSGTGVYELFF.

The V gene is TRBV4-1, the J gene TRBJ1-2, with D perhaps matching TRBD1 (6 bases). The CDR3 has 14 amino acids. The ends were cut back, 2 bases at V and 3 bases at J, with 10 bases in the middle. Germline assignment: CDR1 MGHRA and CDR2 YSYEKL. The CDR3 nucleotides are TGCGCCAGCAGCCAATATAGGACAGACTATGGCTACACCTTC. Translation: CASSQYRTDYGYTF.

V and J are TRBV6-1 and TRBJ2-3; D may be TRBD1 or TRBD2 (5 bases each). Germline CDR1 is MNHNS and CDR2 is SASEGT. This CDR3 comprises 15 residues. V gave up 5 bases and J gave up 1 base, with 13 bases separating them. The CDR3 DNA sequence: TGTGCCAGCAGTAAAGTAATGGGGGGCACAGATACGCAGTATTTT. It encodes CASSKVMGGTDTQYF.

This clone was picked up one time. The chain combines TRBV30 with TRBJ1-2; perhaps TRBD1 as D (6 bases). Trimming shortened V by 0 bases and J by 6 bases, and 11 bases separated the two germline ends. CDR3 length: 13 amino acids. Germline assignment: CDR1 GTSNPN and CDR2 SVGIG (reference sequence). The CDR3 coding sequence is TGTGCCTGGAGTGTACGCCAGGGGAATGGCTACACCTTC. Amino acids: CAWSVRQGNGYTF.

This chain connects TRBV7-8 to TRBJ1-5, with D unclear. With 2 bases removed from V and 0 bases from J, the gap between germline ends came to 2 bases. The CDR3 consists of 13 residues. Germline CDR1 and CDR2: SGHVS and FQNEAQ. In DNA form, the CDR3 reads TGTGCCAGCAGCTTATTTAGCAATCAGCCCCAGCATTTT. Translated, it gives CASSLFSNQPQHF.

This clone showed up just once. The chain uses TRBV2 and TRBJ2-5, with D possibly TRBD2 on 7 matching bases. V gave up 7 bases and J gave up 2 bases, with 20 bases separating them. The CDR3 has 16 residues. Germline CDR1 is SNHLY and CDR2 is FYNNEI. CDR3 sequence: CASNPPIGGLQETQYF. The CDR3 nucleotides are TGTGCCAGCAATCCACCGATCGGGGGGCTACAAGAGACCCAGTACTTC. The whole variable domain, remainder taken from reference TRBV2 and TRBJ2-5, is EPEVTQTPSHQVTQMGQEVILRCVPISNHLYFYWYRQILGQKVEFLVSFYNNEISEKSEIFDDQFSVERPDGSNFTLKIRSTKLEDSAMYFCASNPPIGGLQETQYFGPGTRLLVL.

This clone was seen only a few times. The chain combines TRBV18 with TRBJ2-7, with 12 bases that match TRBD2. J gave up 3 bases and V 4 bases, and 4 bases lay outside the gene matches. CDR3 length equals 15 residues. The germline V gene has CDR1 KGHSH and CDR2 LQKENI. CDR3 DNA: TGTGCCAGCTCACGCGCTAGCGGGAGGGACTACGAGCAGTACTTC. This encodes CASSRASGRDYEQYF.

CDR3 sequence: CASRGQGPGPQHF. The CDR3 coding sequence is TGTGCCAGTAGGGGACAGGGGCCTGGGCCCCAGCATTTT. This sequence joins TRBV19 and TRBJ1-5; 10 positions agree with TRBD1. J gave up 9 bases and V 6 bases, and 5 bases lay outside the gene matches. This CDR3 spans 13 amino acids. Germline CDR1 is LNHDA and CDR2 is SQIVND (reference sequence).

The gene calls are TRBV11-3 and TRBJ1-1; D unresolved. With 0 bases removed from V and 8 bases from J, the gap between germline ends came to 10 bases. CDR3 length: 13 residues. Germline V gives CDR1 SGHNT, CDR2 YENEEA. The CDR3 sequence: CASSLDRLGEAFF. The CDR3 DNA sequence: TGTGCCAGCAGCTTAGATCGACTGGGGGAAGCTTTCTTT.